These T cell receptor beta chains were read from a single sample in a study of regulatory T cells in long-lasting Graves disease. From the multiplex PCR reads, TCRdb called clonotypes with MiXCR, one entry per CDR3 protein. The repertoire holds roughly 450,000 distinct CDR3 sequences, with more than 20% as singletons. The sequencing here drew on peripheral blood mononuclear cells (PBMCs), taken when the disease was refractory, from a patient treated with antithyroid drugs. Receptors originate from a female donor with Graves disease. The conserved cysteine and the conserved F or W are not part of the CDR3 here. The D gene is left open where the match is weak.

CDR3aa: ASSFAGMEKLF
v_gene: TRBV12-3/TRBV12-4
d_gene: -
j_gene: TRBJ1-4

CDR3aa: ASSTPGLGQETQY
v_gene: TRBV27
d_gene: TRBD2
j_gene: TRBJ2-5

CDR3aa: ASWERDTSYEQY
v_gene: TRBV6-1
d_gene: -
j_gene: TRBJ2-7

CDR3aa: ASMTGEFGQPQH
v_gene: TRBV2
d_gene: TRBD1
j_gene: TRBJ1-5

CDR3aa: SARPSGRASEWTDTQY
v_gene: TRBV20-1
d_gene: TRBD2
j_gene: TRBJ2-3

CDR3aa: ASSYRRGYSNQPQH
v_gene: TRBV6-5
d_gene: -
j_gene: TRBJ1-5

CDR3aa: AIGPLVGYEQY
v_gene: TRBV10-3
d_gene: -
j_gene: TRBJ2-7

CDR3aa: ASSSAGVRETQY
v_gene: TRBV28
d_gene: -
j_gene: TRBJ2-5

CDR3aa: ASSFPGVAQY
v_gene: TRBV13
d_gene: -
j_gene: TRBJ2-3

CDR3aa: ASSAVWPSNSDEQY
v_gene: TRBV11-2
d_gene: -
j_gene: TRBJ2-7

CDR3aa: ASSQPGTGNGYT
v_gene: TRBV4-1
d_gene: TRBD1
j_gene: TRBJ1-2

CDR3aa: ASRGTVDGYT
v_gene: TRBV19
d_gene: TRBD1
j_gene: TRBJ1-2

CDR3aa: ASSYTGSYEQY
v_gene: TRBV28
d_gene: -
j_gene: TRBJ2-7

CDR3aa: SAKGSSLNQPQH
v_gene: TRBV20-1
d_gene: -
j_gene: TRBJ1-5

CDR3aa: ASTGRGHEQY
v_gene: TRBV27
d_gene: TRBD1
j_gene: TRBJ2-7

CDR3aa: ASSLGGIHITNQPQH
v_gene: TRBV11-2
d_gene: -
j_gene: TRBJ1-5

CDR3aa: ASSLGDTRDTQY
v_gene: TRBV25-1
d_gene: -
j_gene: TRBJ2-3

CDR3aa: SARGTGGFGSNQPQH
v_gene: TRBV20-1
d_gene: TRBD1
j_gene: TRBJ1-5

CDR3aa: ASITLEGAYEQY
v_gene: TRBV2
d_gene: -
j_gene: TRBJ2-7